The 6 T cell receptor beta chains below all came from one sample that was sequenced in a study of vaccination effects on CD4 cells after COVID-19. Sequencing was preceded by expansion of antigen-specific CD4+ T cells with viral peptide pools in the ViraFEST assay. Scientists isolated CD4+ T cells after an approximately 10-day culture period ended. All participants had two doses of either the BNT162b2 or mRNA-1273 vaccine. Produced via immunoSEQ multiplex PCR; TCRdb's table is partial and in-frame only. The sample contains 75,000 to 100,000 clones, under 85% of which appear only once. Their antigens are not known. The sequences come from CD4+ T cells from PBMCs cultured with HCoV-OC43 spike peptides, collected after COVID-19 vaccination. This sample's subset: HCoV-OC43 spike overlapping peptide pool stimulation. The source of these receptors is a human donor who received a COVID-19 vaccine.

The CDR3 reads CASSQGETQYF. The CDR3 DNA follows: TGTGCCAGCAGCCAGGGAGAGACCCAGTACTTC. The V gene is TRBV3-1 (or the pseudogene TRBV3-2), the J gene TRBJ2-5; no clear D gene. Germline V gives CDR1 LGHDT, CDR2 YNNKEL (reference sequence). V shed 3 bases and J shed 4 bases, with 3 bases lying between them. The CDR3 spans 11 residues.

CDR3 region: CAWSRQGYQPQHF. The CDR3 DNA follows: TGTGCCTGGAGTAGACAGGGGTATCAGCCCCAGCATTTT. V gene TRBV30 combines with J gene TRBJ1-5; 8 nucleotides line up with TRBD1. Germline loops: CDR1 GTSNPN, CDR2 SVGIG (reference sequence). The CDR3 extends over 13 amino acids. J was trimmed by 5 bases and V by 2 bases; bases with no gene match: 2. Variable domain in full (rest from reference TRBV30 and TRBJ1-5): SQTIHQWPATLVQPVGSPLSLECTVEGTSNPNLYWYRQAAGRGLQLLFYSVGIGQISSEVPQNLSASRPQDRQFILSSKKLLLSDSGFYLCAWSRQGYQPQHFGDGTRLSIL.

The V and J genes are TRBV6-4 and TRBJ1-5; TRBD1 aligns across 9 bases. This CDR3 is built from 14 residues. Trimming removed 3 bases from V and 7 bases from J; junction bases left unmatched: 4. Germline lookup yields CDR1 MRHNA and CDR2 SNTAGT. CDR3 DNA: TGTGCCAGCAGTGAAGACAGGGGGGTCCAGCCCCAGCATTTT. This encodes CASSEDRGVQPQHF.

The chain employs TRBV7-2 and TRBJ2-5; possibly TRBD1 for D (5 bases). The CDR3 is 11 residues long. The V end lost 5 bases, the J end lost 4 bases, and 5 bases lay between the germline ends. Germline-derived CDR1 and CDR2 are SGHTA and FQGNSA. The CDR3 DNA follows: TGTGCCAGCAGCAGGGGAGAGACCCAGTACTTC. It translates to CASSRGETQYF.

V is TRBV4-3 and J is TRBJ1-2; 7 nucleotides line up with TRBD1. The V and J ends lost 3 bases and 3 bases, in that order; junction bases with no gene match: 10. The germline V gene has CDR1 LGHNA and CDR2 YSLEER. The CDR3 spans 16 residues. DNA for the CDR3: TGCGCCAGCAGCCAGGGGACAGTCGGGCCATACTATGGCTACACCTTC. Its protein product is CASSQGTVGPYYGYTF.

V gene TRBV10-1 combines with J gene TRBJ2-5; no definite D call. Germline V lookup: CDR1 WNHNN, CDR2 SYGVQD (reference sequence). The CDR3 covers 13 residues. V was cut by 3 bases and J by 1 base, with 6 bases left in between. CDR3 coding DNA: TGCGCCAGCAGTGAAAACATCCAAGAGACCCAGTACTTC. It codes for CASSENIQETQYF.